This T cell receptor (beta chain) was recorded in a study of CD8+ T cells in alopecia areata. Described treatment: oral pan-JAK inhibitor, 5-10 mg twice daily. Obtained from alopecia areata patients were lesional scalp punch biopsies along with peripheral blood. Sorting of CD4+ and CD8+ T cells was performed on PBMCs. Reverse transcribed after extraction, RNA yielded cDNA as the sequencing template. Generated by immunoSEQ multiplex PCR, the TCRdb table keeps only in-frame clones and is missing some. The data contain around 200,000 clones, about 60% of them singletons. V was pared by 4 bases and J by 4 bases, with 11 bases between. CDR3 length: 14 amino acids. The germline CDR1 and CDR2 sequences are MNHEY and SMNVEV (reference sequence).

V gene TRBV27 combines with J gene TRBJ1-5, with D unclear. The receptor comes from a human donor with alopecia areata. The specimen comprised CD8+ T cells sorted from blood, sampled at week 24, from a patient treated with tofacitinib. CDR3: CASSWGSLNQPQHF. DNA for the CDR3: TGTGCCAGCAGTTGGGGTAGTTTGAATCAGCCCCAGCATTTT.